This T cell receptor (beta chain) was captured in a study of memory CD4+ T cells and cytomegalovirus serostatus. Study at large: Healthy Belgian adult donors included about nine CMV-positive and some 23 CMV-negative people. The study's findings and limits: CMV serostatus prediction reached median AUC roughly 0.95, or 0.91 with US-trained model.

The germline CDR1 and CDR2 sequences are SGHRS and YFSETQ. This CDR3 region has 16 residues. The ends lost 4 bases at V and 6 bases at J; junction bases unmatched: 3. This table comes from immunoSEQ multiplex PCR, and its TCRdb copy is limited to in-frame clones, with some not included. This sample yields tens of thousands of clones, of which around 80% are seen a single time; 0.4% to 0.45% belongs to the top ten. In regard to this clone: Its antigen is not known.

Single viable CD3+CD4+CD8-CD45RO+ cells were sorted as the memory CD4+ T cells. CD4+ T cells were isolated by positive magnetic selection. The sample taken for sequencing was memory CD4+ T cells from blood. This chain links TRBV5-1 with TRBJ2-2, with 16 bases that match TRBD2. This sequence originates from an adult in good health and CMV-seronegative. This chain's CDR3 is CASSTGTSGGAGELFF. CDR3 in DNA: TGCGCCAGCAGCACCGGGACTAGCGGGGGGGCCGGGGAGCTGTTTTTT.